This entry describes one TCR beta chain. Its antigen is currently unknown. The CDR3 has 14 residues. V lost 5 bases to trimming and J lost 5 bases; unmatched junction nucleotides: 5. Per the germline V gene, CDR1 is LNHNV and CDR2 is YYDKDF (reference sequence). The regulatory T cell sort gate was CD4+CD25hiCD127low/negative. Original handling: Pooled Tregs gave roughly 5.6x10^4 patient and some 100,000 donor TCRbeta sequences. Here immunoSEQ multiplex PCR was the method, and the copy in TCRdb shows in-frame clones only, minus some. From that table come the V and J calls and clone size; the DNA was used to work out D and trimming. The sample has around 1,700 clones; around 84% are singletons. This sample is drawn from a study of B cell selection in AIRE deficiency. General study results and limits: Shorter CDR3s marked shared Treg sequences, biased toward few non-templated insertions. Only TCRbeta was sequenced; 36.6% of shared healthy Treg sequences appeared in Tconv.

The chain combines TRBV15 with TRBJ2-7, with 11 bases identical to TRBD1. Sequencing was carried out using CD4+CD25+ Tregs sorted from PBMCs. This sequence originates from a human donor in good health. CDR3 coding DNA: TGTGCCACCAGCGGGACAGGGGGTGGCCACGAGCAGTACTTC. It is translated as CATSGTGGGHEQYF.